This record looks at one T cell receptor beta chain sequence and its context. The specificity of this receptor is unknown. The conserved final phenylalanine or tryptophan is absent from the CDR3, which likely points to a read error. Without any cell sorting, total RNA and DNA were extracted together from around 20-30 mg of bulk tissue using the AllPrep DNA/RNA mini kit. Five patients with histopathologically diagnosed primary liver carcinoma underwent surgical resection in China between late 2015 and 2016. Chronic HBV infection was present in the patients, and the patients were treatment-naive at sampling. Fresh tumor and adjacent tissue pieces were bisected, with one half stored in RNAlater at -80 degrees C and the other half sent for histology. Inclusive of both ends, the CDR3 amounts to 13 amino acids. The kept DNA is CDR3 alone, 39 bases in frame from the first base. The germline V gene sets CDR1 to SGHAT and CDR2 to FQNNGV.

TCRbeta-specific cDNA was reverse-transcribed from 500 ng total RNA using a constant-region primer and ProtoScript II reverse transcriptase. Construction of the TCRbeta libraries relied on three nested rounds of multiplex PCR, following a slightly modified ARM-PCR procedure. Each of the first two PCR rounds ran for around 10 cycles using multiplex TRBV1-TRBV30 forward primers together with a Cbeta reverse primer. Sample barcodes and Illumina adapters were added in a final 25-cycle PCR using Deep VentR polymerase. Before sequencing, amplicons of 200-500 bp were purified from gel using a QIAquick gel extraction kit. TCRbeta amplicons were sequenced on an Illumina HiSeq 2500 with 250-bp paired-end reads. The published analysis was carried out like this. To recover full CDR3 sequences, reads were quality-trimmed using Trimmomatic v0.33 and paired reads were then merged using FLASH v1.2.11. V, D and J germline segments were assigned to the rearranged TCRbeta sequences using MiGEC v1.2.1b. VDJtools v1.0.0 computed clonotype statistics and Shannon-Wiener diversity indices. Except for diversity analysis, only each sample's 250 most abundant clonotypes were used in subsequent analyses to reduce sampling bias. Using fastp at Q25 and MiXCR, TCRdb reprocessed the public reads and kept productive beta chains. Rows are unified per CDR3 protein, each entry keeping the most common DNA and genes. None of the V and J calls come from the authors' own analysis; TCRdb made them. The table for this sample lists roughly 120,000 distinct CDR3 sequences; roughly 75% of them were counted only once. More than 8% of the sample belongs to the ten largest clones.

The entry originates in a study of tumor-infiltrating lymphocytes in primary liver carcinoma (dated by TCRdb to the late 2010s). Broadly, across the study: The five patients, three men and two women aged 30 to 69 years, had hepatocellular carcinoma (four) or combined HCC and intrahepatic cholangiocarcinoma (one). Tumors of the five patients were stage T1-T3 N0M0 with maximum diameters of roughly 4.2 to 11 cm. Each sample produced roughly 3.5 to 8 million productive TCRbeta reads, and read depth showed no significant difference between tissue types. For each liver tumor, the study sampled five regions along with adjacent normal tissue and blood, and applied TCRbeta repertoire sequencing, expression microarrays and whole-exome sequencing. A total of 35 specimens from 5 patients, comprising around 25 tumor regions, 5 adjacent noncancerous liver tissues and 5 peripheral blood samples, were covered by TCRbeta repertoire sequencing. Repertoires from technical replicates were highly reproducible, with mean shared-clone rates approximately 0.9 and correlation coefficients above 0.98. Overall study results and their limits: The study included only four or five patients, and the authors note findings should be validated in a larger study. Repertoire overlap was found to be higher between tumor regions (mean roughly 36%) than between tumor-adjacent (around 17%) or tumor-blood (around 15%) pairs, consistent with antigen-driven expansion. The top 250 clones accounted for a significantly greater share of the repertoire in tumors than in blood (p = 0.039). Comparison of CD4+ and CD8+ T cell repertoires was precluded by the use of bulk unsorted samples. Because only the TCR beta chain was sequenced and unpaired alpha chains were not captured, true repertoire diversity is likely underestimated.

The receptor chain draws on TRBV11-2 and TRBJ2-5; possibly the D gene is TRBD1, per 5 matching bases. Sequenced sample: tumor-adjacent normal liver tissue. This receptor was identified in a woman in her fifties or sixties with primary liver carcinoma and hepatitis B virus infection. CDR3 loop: CASSAGLGETQYL. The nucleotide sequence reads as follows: TGCGCCAGCAGCGCAGGGTTGGGGGAGACCCAGTACCTC.